The rows below give T cell receptor beta chains drawn from one sample of a study of cytomegalovirus exposure and HLA in healthy donors. Produced via immunoSEQ multiplex PCR; TCRdb's table is partial and in-frame only. Of about 150,000 clones listed, roughly 90% are singletons. The sample taken for sequencing was PBMCs. These receptors came from a man aged 18 to 29 in good health and CMV-seronegative. Each CDR3 is given with its conserved first and last residue. Each record gives: clone size, V gene, J gene, D gene, CDR3 protein, CDR3 DNA. A D gene is named only where the DNA matches it firmly. Only part of the rows carry a size: once, few, many, or a class if the clone is expanded.

size: .
V: TRBV5-6
J: TRBJ1-5
D: .
CDR3: CASSFRGGMISNQPQHF
DNA: TGTGCCAGCAGCTTCAGAGGGGGAATGATTAGCAATCAGCCCCAGCATTTT

size: .
V: TRBV11-2
J: TRBJ2-3
D: TRBD2
CDR3: CASSLDVVAGGSDTQYF
DNA: TGTGCCAGCAGCTTAGATGTGGTAGCGGGAGGTTCAGATACGCAGTATTTT

size: .
V: TRBV6-6
J: TRBJ2-7
D: TRBD2
CDR3: CASSALIAGAEQYF
DNA: TGTGCCAGCAGTGCCTTGATAGCGGGGGCCGAGCAGTACTTC

size: .
V: TRBV6-1
J: TRBJ2-6
D: .
CDR3: CASSVQASGANVLTF
DNA: TGTGCCAGCAGTGTACAGGCCTCTGGGGCCAACGTCCTGACTTTC

size: .
V: TRBV7-6
J: TRBJ2-3
D: .
CDR3: CASSLLAEITDTQYF
DNA: TGTGCCAGCAGCTTACTAGCCGAGATCACAGATACGCAGTATTTT

size: .
V: TRBV14
J: TRBJ2-5
D: TRBD2
CDR3: CASSQGLADQETQYF
DNA: TGTGCCAGCAGCCAAGGACTAGCGGACCAAGAGACCCAGTACTTC

size: .
V: TRBV7-9
J: TRBJ2-6
D: .
CDR3: CASSPLQGLGNGANVLTF
DNA: TGTGCCAGCAGCCCCCTGCAGGGGTTGGGGAATGGGGCCAACGTCCTGACTTTC

size: .
V: TRBV19
J: TRBJ1-5
D: .
CDR3: CASSGTGLNQPQHF
DNA: TGTGCCAGTAGTGGAACAGGGCTGAATCAGCCCCAGCATTTT

size: .
V: TRBV19
J: TRBJ1-1
D: .
CDR3: CASSITGQTNTEAFF
DNA: TGTGCCAGTAGTATTACGGGACAAACGAACACTGAAGCTTTCTTT

size: once
V: TRBV6-5
J: TRBJ1-4
D: .
CDR3: CASRPDSATNEKLFF
DNA: TGTGCCAGCAGACCGGACAGCGCAACTAATGAAAAACTGTTTTTT

size: .
V: TRBV4-1
J: TRBJ1-5
D: .
CDR3: CASSQESLGPKGNQPQHF
DNA: TGCGCCAGCAGCCAAGAGTCCCTGGGGCCTAAGGGCAATCAGCCCCAGCATTTT

size: .
V: TRBV6-1
J: TRBJ2-2
D: .
CDR3: CANIPRTGELFF
DNA: TGTGCCAACATTCCGCGGACCGGGGAGCTGTTTTTT

size: .
V: TRBV5-1
J: TRBJ2-2
D: TRBD1
CDR3: CASSFRDRGNTGELFF
DNA: TGCGCCAGCAGCTTCCGGGACAGGGGGAACACCGGGGAGCTGTTTTTT

size: .
V: TRBV9
J: TRBJ2-2
D: .
CDR3: CASSVRGRVLNTGELFF
DNA: TGTGCCAGCAGCGTCCGAGGGCGGGTATTGAACACCGGGGAGCTGTTTTTT

size: .
V: TRBV2
J: TRBJ2-3
D: TRBD1
CDR3: CASRTQGPDTQYF
DNA: TGTGCCAGCAGAACACAGGGGCCAGATACGCAGTATTTT

size: .
V: TRBV2
J: TRBJ2-1
D: .
CDR3: CASSETVKQFF
DNA: TGTGCCAGCAGTGAGACAGTCAAGCAGTTCTTC

size: .
V: TRBV2
J: TRBJ2-7
D: .
CDR3: CASSDLDRPSSYEQYF
DNA: TGTGCCAGCAGTGACCTTGACAGACCTTCTTCCTACGAGCAGTACTTC

size: once
V: TRBV18
J: TRBJ2-1
D: TRBD2
CDR3: CASSPQGLAMNEQFF
DNA: TGTGCCAGCTCACCCCAGGGACTAGCTATGAACGAGCAGTTCTTC

size: .
V: TRBV5-1
J: TRBJ2-7
D: TRBD1
CDR3: CASSIPGTGTTEQYF
DNA: TGCGCCAGCAGCATCCCCGGGACAGGGACTACCGAGCAGTACTTC

size: once
V: TRBV5-4
J: TRBJ1-2
D: .
CDR3: CASTFPGGETYGYTF
DNA: TGTGCCAGCACCTTCCCTGGGGGGGAGACCTATGGCTACACCTTC

size: .
V: TRBV28
J: TRBJ1-2
D: .
CDR3: CASSPGANYGYTF
DNA: TGTGCCAGCAGTCCGGGAGCTAACTATGGCTACACCTTC

size: few
V: TRBV11-2
J: TRBJ1-2
D: .
CDR3: CASSREGGDYGYTF
DNA: TGTGCCAGCAGTCGGGAGGGGGGCGACTATGGCTACACCTTC

size: .
V: TRBV9
J: TRBJ2-2
D: TRBD2
CDR3: CASSVSSGYTGELFF
DNA: TGTGCCAGCAGCGTCTCTAGCGGGTACACCGGGGAGCTGTTTTTT

size: once
V: TRBV6-1
J: TRBJ1-2
D: TRBD1
CDR3: CASSARQGWDGYTF
DNA: TGTGCCAGCAGTGCTCGACAGGGGTGGGATGGCTACACCTTC

size: .
V: TRBV6-5
J: TRBJ2-7
D: .
CDR3: CASSHSRTKTYEQYF
DNA: TGTGCCAGCAGTCACTCCCGGACAAAAACCTACGAGCAGTACTTC